The present T cell receptor (beta chain) was sequenced within a study of CD8 T cells in Susac syndrome. Broader study findings: It was acknowledged in the study that its TCR sequencing and HLA analysis involved a relatively small number of individuals.

cDNA came from about 0.5 to 1 ug RNA primed by random hexamers. TCRdb passed the immunoSEQ multiplex PCR reads through MiXCR, listing each CDR3 protein once. The sample comprises approximately 75,000 distinct CDR3 sequences, 95% of which are singletons, and roughly 0.25% rests with the top ten. V was shortened by 2 bases and J by 2 bases, with 7 bases between the two germline ends. The CDR3 totals 14 residues. Per germline, CDR1 GTSNPN and CDR2 SVGIG (reference sequence). This clonotype was counted a single time. Its antigen remains unidentified. Peripheral blood CD8+ and CD4+ T cells were profiled by TCR beta sequencing. As controls, healthy donors matched for age and sex were used. TEMRA cells were FACS-enriched, with CD8+ and CD4+ T cells isolated negatively.

This chain uses TRBV30 with TRBJ2-6; D call uncertain. Source material: CD8+ T cells from PBMCs. The sequence was obtained from a human donor in good health. CDR3 coding DNA: TGTGCCTGGAGTTGGTACGCTGGGGCCAACGTCCTGACTTTC. Its translation is CAWSWYAGANVLTF.